Listed below are T cell receptor beta chains from one sample, sequenced in a study of T cells after yellow fever vaccination. Via MiXCR, TCRdb re-called the 5' RACE reads, giving one row per CDR3 protein. The sample lists approximately 450,000 distinct CDR3 sequences, over 15% occurring once. Here the sequenced sample was PBMCs, taken before the yellow fever booster vaccination. These receptors came from a man younger than 35 who received the YFV17D yellow fever vaccine. CDR3s include the opening cysteine and the closing phenylalanine or tryptophan. Each record gives: clone size, D gene, V gene, J gene, CDR3 protein, CDR3 DNA. D genes are given only for firm matches. Clone size is not always given. Where it is, it says once, few, many or a class for expanded clones.

few	TRBD1	TRBV27	TRBJ2-1	CASSFWDRAYNEQFF	TGTGCCAGCAGTTTCTGGGACAGGGCTTACAATGAGCAGTTCTTC
many	.	TRBV27	TRBJ2-2	CASSLQYGGRELFF	TGTGCCAGCAGTTTACAGTACGGGGGCAGGGAGCTGTTTTTT
.	TRBD1	TRBV5-6	TRBJ1-5	CASSNQGAVQPQHF	TGTGCCAGCAGTAACCAGGGGGCGGTTCAGCCCCAGCATTTT
.	TRBD1	TRBV6-6	TRBJ1-6	CASSRAYGTGFALYNSPLHF	TGTGCCAGCAGTCGAGCCTACGGGACAGGGTTTGCCCTCTATAATTCACCCCTCCACTTT
.	.	TRBV4-2	TRBJ2-1	CASSRSHNEQFF	TGTGCCAGCAGCCGCAGCCACAATGAGCAGTTCTTC
.	.	TRBV18	TRBJ2-7	CASSPSEDEQYF	TGTGCCAGCTCACCCTCGGAGGACGAGCAGTACTTC
.	.	TRBV18	TRBJ2-5	CASSLSGTYETQYF	TGTGCCAGCTCACTCTCCGGGACGTATGAGACCCAGTACTTC
.	TRBD1	TRBV20-1	TRBJ1-1	CSARDPGGAAEAFF	TGCAGTGCTAGAGATCCAGGGGGGGCGGCTGAAGCTTTCTTT
.	.	TRBV4-2	TRBJ2-3	CASSQPPPPDSWDTQYF	TGTGCCAGCAGCCAGCCGCCGCCCCCTGATTCGTGGGATACGCAGTATTTT
few	.	TRBV7-9	TRBJ2-4	CASSPPRGPSGDIQYF	TGTGCCAGCAGTCCTCCCCGTGGTCCCTCAGGAGACATTCAGTACTTC
.	TRBD1	TRBV12-3/TRBV12-4	TRBJ2-3	CASSSDREAPYTQYF	TGTGCCAGCAGTTCGGACAGGGAGGCGCCTTATACGCAGTATTTT
.	TRBD1	TRBV5-1	TRBJ2-4	CASSLGGTGENIQYF	TGCGCCAGCAGCTTGGGCGGGACAGGGGAAAACATTCAGTACTTC
few	.	TRBV1	TRBJ1-1	CTSSPGGADTEAFF	TGCACCAGCAGTCCAGGGGGCGCCGACACTGAAGCTTTCTTT
many	.	TRBV20-1	TRBJ1-2	CSARAEGPTFYGYTF	TGCAGTGCCAGGGCGGAGGGGCCCACCTTCTATGGCTACACCTTC
.	.	TRBV6-6	TRBJ1-6	CASSYTAPGVKGNSPLHF	TGTGCCAGCAGTTACACCGCGCCAGGCGTGAAAGGGAATTCACCCCTCCACTTT
.	TRBD2	TRBV12-3/TRBV12-4	TRBJ2-1	CASRPRTSGGRNNEQFF	TGTGCCAGCAGACCTCGGACTAGCGGGGGCCGAAACAATGAGCAGTTCTTC
.	.	TRBV7-2	TRBJ1-1	CASSWGRGGSEAFF	TGTGCCAGCAGCTGGGGACGGGGGGGATCTGAAGCTTTCTTT
few	.	TRBV7-7	TRBJ2-5	CASSYGGGQAETQYF	TGTGCTAGCAGCTACGGGGGGGGACAGGCGGAGACCCAGTACTTC
few	.	TRBV5-1	TRBJ2-3	CASSLAGLMTDTQYF	TGCGCCAGCAGCCTGGCTGGGCTAATGACAGATACGCAGTATTTT
many	.	TRBV20-1	TRBJ2-3	CSARPGGSGSRDTQYF	TGCAGTGCTAGACCCGGGGGTAGCGGTAGCCGGGATACGCAGTATTTT
.	.	TRBV5-4	TRBJ2-7	CASSPDRSVREQYF	TGTGCCAGCAGCCCTGACAGGAGCGTGCGCGAGCAGTACTTC
many	TRBD1	TRBV10-3	TRBJ1-1	CAISDDRDNTEAFF	TGTGCCATCAGTGATGACAGGGACAACACTGAAGCTTTCTTT
few	.	TRBV20-1	TRBJ1-5	CSARDSRGGNQPQHF	TGCAGTGCTAGAGATAGCAGGGGCGGCAATCAGCCCCAGCATTTT
few	.	TRBV12-3/TRBV12-4	TRBJ2-2	CASSQGRELFF	TGTGCCAGCAGTCAGGGCAGGGAGCTGTTTTTT
.	TRBD1	TRBV19	TRBJ2-3	CASSIRTRVRGTDTQYF	TGTGCCAGTAGTATAAGAACGAGGGTCAGGGGGACAGATACGCAGTATTTT
few	TRBD1	TRBV7-3	TRBJ2-3	CASSSSLGGQGADTQYF	TGTGCCAGCAGCTCCTCCCTAGGAGGACAGGGGGCAGACACGCAGTATTTT
many	TRBD1	TRBV20-1	TRBJ1-1	CSARVRDRLYTEAFF	TGCAGTGCTAGAGTGAGGGACAGACTATACACTGAAGCTTTCTTT
few	.	TRBV7-9	TRBJ2-7	CASSLPKYEQYF	TGTGCCAGCAGCTTACCGAAGTACGAGCAGTACTTC
few	.	TRBV7-3	TRBJ2-7	CASSLPEEGEQYF	TGTGCCAGCAGCTTACCGGAGGAGGGGGAGCAGTACTTC
many	TRBD1	TRBV29-1	TRBJ2-6	CSAATGAGANVLTF	TGCAGCGCGGCGACAGGGGCTGGGGCCAACGTCCTGACTTTC
.	.	TRBV15	TRBJ2-7	CATSGRRGRGHGEQYF	TGTGCCACCAGCGGCAGGAGGGGGAGGGGCCACGGCGAGCAGTACTTC
.	.	TRBV4-3	TRBJ1-6	CASSQEGYSNSPLHF	TGCGCCAGCAGCCAAGAGGGTTATTCTAATTCACCCCTCCACTTT
few	.	TRBV20-1	TRBJ2-5	CSASDSSRAGKTQYF	TGCAGTGCTAGCGACAGTAGTCGTGCCGGGAAGACCCAGTACTTC
few	.	TRBV7-2	TRBJ2-3	CASSVDRSSTDTQYF	TGTGCCAGCAGCGTAGACAGGTCTAGCACAGATACGCAGTATTTT
few	.	TRBV20-1	TRBJ1-4	CSAARGEIVF	TGCAGTGCAGCAAGGGGGGAGATAGTTTTT
.	.	TRBV5-5	TRBJ2-5	CASSLGRLSRAQYF	TGTGCCAGCAGCTTGGGGCGCCTCTCTAGGGCCCAGTACTTC
.	TRBD2	TRBV14	TRBJ2-1	CASSQGTGGLDNEQFF	TGTGCCAGCAGCCAAGGGACGGGGGGGCTTGACAATGAGCAGTTCTTC
few	.	TRBV7-9	TRBJ1-1	CATLGGGTEAFF	TGTGCCACCCTGGGAGGGGGCACTGAAGCTTTCTTT
.	TRBD2	TRBV29-1	TRBJ2-3	CSVRLNWGGSTDTQYF	TGCAGCGTTCGATTGAACTGGGGGGGGAGCACAGATACGCAGTATTTT
.	.	TRBV12-3/TRBV12-4	TRBJ1-2	CASSFSLNYGYTF	TGTGCCAGCAGTTTTTCACTGAACTATGGCTACACCTTC
few	TRBD1	TRBV20-1	TRBJ1-1	CSATLQGTGTEAFF	TGCAGTGCCACCTTACAGGGGACTGGCACTGAAGCTTTCTTT
.	.	TRBV7-9	TRBJ1-1	CASSLVDSLFEAFF	TGTGCCAGCAGCTTAGTGGACAGCCTCTTTGAAGCTTTCTTT
few	TRBD2	TRBV3-1	TRBJ2-7	CASSQVIRLAGGRNEQYF	TGTGCCAGCAGCCAAGTTATTCGGCTAGCGGGGGGGAGAAACGAGCAGTACTTC
.	.	TRBV20-1	TRBJ2-3	CSARAPPDTQYF	TGCAGTGCTAGAGCTCCCCCAGATACGCAGTATTTT
.	.	TRBV11-2	TRBJ1-1	CASSLRWVGNTEAFF	TGTGCCAGCAGCTTAAGATGGGTGGGGAACACTGAAGCTTTCTTT
.	.	TRBV20-1	TRBJ1-1	CSARIDVLAFEAFF	TGCAGTGCTAGAATCGACGTGTTGGCCTTTGAAGCTTTCTTT
few	.	TRBV19	TRBJ2-7	CASSVHRAPYEQYF	TGTGCCAGTAGTGTCCACCGGGCCCCCTACGAGCAGTACTTC
.	TRBD2	TRBV7-7	TRBJ2-1	CASRRLAGKYNEQFF	TGTGCTAGCAGACGACTAGCGGGGAAGTACAATGAGCAGTTCTTC
.	TRBD1	TRBV9	TRBJ1-2	CASSVRQGGPGYTF	TGTGCCAGCAGCGTCCGACAGGGGGGTCCTGGCTACACCTTC
.	.	TRBV19	TRBJ1-5	CASRALDRANQPQHF	TGTGCCAGTAGGGCGTTGGACAGAGCGAATCAGCCCCAGCATTTT
many	.	TRBV30	TRBJ2-3	CAWSPNAGDTQYF	TGTGCCTGGAGTCCCAACGCTGGGGATACGCAGTATTTT
.	.	TRBV6-1	TRBJ2-7	CASSYAGFYEQYF	TGTGCCAGCAGCTATGCGGGGTTCTACGAGCAGTACTTC
few	TRBD2	TRBV20-1	TRBJ2-1	CSASTILEERGRNNEQFF	TGCAGTGCTAGCACGATACTAGAGGAGCGGGGGAGGAACAATGAGCAGTTCTTC